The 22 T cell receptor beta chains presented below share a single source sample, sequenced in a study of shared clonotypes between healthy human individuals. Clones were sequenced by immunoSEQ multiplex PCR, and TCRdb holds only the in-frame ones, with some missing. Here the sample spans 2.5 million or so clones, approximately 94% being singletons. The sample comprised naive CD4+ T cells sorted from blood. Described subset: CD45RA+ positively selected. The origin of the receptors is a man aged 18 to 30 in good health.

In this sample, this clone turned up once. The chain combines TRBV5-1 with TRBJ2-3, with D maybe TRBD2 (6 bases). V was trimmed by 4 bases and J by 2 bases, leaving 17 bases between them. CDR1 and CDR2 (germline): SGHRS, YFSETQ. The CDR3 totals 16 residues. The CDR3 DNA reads TGCGCCAGCAGCAGTTACGGGGGTGGCTCCACAGATACGCAGTATTTT. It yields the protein CASSSYGGGSTDTQYF.

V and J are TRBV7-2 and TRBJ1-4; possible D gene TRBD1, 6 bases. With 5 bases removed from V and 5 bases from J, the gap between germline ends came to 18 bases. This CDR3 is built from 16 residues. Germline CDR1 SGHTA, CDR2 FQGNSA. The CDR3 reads CASSPQPGTINEKLFF. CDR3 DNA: TGTGCCAGCAGCCCTCAACCCGGGACAATAAATGAAAAACTGTTTTTT.

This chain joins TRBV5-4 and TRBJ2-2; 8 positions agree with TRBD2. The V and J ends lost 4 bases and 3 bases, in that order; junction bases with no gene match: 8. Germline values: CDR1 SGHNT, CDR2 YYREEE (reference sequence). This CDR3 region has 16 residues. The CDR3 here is CASSPTAGAHTGELFF. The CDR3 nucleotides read TGTGCCAGCAGCCCCACAGCGGGGGCCCACACCGGGGAGCTGTTTTTT.

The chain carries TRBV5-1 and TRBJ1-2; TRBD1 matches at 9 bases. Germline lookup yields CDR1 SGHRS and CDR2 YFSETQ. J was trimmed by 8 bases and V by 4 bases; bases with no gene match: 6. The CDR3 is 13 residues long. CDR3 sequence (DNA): TGCGCCAGCAGCCAGGACAGGGGTGGAGGCTACACCTTC. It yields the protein CASSQDRGGGYTF.

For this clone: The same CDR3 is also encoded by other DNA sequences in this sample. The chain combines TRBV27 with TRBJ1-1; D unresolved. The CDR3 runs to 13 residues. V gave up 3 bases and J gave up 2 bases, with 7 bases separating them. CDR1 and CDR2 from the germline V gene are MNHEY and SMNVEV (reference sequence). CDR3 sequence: CASSFKGNTEAFF. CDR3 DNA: TGTGCCAGCAGTTTTAAGGGAAACACTGAAGCTTTCTTT.

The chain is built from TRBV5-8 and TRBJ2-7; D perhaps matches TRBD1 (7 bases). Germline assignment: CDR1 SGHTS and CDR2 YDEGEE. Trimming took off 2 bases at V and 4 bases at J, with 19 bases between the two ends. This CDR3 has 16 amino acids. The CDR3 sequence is CASSFKRGRGRYEQYF. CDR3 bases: TGTGCCAGCAGCTTTAAGCGAGGCAGGGGGAGGTACGAGCAGTACTTC. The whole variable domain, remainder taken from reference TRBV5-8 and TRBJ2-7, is EAGVTQSPTHLIKTRGQQATLRCSPISGHTSVYWYQQALGLGLQFLLWYDEGEERNRGNFPPRFSGRQFPNYSSELNVNALELEDSALYLCASSFKRGRGRYEQYFGPGTRLTVT.

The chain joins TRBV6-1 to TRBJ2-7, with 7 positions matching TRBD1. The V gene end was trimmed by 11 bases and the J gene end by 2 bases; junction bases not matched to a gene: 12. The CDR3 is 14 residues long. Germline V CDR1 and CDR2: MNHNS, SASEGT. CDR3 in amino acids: CACLRQGKAYEQYF. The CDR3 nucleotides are TGTGCCTGCTTGAGACAGGGTAAAGCCTACGAGCAGTACTTC.

The DNA of the CDR3 is TGTGCCAGTAGTATCCCTCGTGGGACAGGTCATAGCAATCAGCCCCAGCATTTT. Protein product: CASSIPRGTGHSNQPQHF. This sequence joins TRBV19 and TRBJ1-5; 8 bases agree with TRBD1. Germline loops: CDR1 LNHDA, CDR2 SQIVND (reference sequence). Unmatched junction bases numbered 10, after V lost 3 bases and J lost 0 bases. The CDR3 totals 18 residues.

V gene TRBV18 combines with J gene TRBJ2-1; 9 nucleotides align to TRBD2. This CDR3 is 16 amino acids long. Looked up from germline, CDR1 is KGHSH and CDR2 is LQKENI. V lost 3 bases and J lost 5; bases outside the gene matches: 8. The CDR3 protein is CASSPPAGGTNNEQFF. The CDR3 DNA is TGTGCCAGCTCACCCCCAGCGGGGGGAACTAACAATGAGCAGTTCTTC.

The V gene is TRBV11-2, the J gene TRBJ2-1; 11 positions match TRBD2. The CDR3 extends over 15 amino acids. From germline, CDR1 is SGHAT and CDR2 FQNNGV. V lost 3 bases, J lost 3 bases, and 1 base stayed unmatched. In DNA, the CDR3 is TGTGCCAGCAGCTTCCTAGCGGGAGGCTACAATGAGCAGTTCTTC. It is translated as CASSFLAGGYNEQFF.

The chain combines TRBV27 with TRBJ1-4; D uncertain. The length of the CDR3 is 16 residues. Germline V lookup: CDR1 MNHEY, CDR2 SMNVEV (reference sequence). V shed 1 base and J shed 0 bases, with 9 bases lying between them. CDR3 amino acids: CASSLWRVATNEKLFF. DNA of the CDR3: TGTGCCAGCAGTTTATGGAGGGTTGCAACTAATGAAAAACTGTTTTTT.

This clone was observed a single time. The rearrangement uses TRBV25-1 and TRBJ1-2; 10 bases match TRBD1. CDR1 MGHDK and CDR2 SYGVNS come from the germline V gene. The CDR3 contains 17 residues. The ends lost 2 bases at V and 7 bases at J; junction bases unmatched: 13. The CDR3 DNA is TGTGCCAGCAGTGAACCCGGGACAACGGGACAGGGGTTTGGCTACACCTTC. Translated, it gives CASSEPGTTGQGFGYTF.

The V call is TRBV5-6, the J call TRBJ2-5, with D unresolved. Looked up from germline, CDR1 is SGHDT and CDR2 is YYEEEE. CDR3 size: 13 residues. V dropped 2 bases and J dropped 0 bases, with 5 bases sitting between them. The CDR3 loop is CASSFRDQETQYF. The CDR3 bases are TGTGCCAGCAGCTTTAGGGACCAAGAGACCCAGTACTTC.

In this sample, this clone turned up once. CDR3 sequence reads: CASSLDSLAAAYEQYF. CDR3 nucleotides: TGTGCCAGCAGCTTAGATTCACTAGCGGCGGCCTACGAGCAGTACTTC. V gene TRBV7-2 combines with J gene TRBJ2-7, with 8 bases fitting TRBD2. Unmatched junction bases numbered 7, after V lost 1 base and J lost 2 bases. This CDR3 contains 16 residues. Germline CDR1 SGHTA, CDR2 FQGNSA. The full variable domain, in which reference TRBV7-2 and TRBJ2-7 provide the parts outside the CDR3, is GAGVSQSPSNKVTEKGKDVELRCDPISGHTALYWYRQSLGQGLEFLIYFQGNSAPDKSGLPSDRFSAERTGGSVSTLTIQRTQQEDSAVYLCASSLDSLAAAYEQYFGPGTRLTVT.

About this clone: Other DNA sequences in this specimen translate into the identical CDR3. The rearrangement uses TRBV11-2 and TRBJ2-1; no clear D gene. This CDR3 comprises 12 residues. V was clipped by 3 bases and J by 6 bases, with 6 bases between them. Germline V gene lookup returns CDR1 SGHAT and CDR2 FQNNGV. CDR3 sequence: CASSFWGNEQFF. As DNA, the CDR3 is TGTGCCAGCAGCTTCTGGGGCAATGAGCAGTTCTTC.

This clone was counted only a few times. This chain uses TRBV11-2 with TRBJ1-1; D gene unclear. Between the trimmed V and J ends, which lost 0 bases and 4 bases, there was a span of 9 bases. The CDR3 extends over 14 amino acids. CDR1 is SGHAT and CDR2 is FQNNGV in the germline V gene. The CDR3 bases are TGTGCCAGCAGCTTAGACCTTCGAGGCACTGAAGCTTTCTTT. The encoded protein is CASSLDLRGTEAFF.

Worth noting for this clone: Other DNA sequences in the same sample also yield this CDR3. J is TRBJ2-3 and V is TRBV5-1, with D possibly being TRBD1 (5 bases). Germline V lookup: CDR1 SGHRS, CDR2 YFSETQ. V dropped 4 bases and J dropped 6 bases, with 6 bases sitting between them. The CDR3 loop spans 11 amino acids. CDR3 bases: TGCGCCAGCAGCGCAGGGGATACGCAGTATTTT. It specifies CASSAGDTQYF.

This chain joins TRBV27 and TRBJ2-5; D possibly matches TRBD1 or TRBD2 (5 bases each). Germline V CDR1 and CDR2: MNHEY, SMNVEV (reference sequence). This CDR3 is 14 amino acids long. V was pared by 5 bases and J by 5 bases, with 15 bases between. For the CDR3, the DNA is TGTGCCAGCAGTCGCTGGGACCCACAGGAGACCCAGTACTTC. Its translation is CASSRWDPQETQYF.

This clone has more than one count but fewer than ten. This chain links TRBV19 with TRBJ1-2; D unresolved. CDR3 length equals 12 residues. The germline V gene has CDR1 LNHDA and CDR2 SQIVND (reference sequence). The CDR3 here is CALGDNFYGYTF. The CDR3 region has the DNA TGTGCTCTGGGCGACAACTTCTATGGCTACACCTTC.

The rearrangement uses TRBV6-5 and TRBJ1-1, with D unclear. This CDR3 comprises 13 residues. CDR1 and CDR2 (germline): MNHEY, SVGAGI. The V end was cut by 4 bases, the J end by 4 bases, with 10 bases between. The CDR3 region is CASSSPATTEAFF. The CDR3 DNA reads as TGTGCCAGCAGTTCACCGGCAACCACTGAAGCTTTCTTT.

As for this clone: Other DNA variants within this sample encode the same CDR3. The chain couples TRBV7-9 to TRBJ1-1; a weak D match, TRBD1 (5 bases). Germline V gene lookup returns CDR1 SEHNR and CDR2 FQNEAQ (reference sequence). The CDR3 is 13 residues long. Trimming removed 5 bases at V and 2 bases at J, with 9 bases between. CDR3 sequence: CASSPRGNTEAFF. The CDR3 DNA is TGTGCCAGCAGCCCTAGGGGTAACACTGAAGCTTTCTTT. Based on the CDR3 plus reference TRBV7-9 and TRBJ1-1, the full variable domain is DTGVSQNPRHKITKRGQNVTFRCDPISEHNRLYWYRQTLGQGPEFLTYFQNEAQLEKSRLLSDRFSAERPKGSFSTLEIQRTEQGDSAMYLCASSPRGNTEAFFGQGTRLTVV.

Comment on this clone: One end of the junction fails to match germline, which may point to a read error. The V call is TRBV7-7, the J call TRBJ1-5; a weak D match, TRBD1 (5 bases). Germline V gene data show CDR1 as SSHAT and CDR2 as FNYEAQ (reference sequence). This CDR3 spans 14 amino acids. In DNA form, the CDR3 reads TGTGCTAGCAGCTTAAACGTAGGGGATCAGCCCCAGCATTTT. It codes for CASSLNVGDQPQHF.